The present T cell receptor (beta chain) was sequenced within a study of OX40 agonist ivuxolimab in advanced cancers. Autoimmune disease history or systemic immunosuppression meant exclusion. Blood specimens came from baseline, cycle 4 day 1, and cycle 7 day 1. Regarding the study as a whole: Some nonresponders likewise displayed low normalized T-cell clonal expansion. Still undetermined is the antigen specificity of the expanded peripheral T cells.

A remark on this clone: No antigen is known for it.

V lost 3 bases, J lost 8 bases, and 16 bases lay in between. The germline V gene has CDR1 MDHEN and CDR2 SYDVKM. The CDR3 runs 14 residues. The protocol was immunoSEQ multiplex PCR, while the TCRdb copy is restricted to in-frame clones and leaves out a portion. The sample yields 74,000 or so clones, 90% to 95% seen once. This specimen consisted of CD4+ or CD8+ T cells sorted from blood, obtained in a trial of the OX40 agonist ivuxolimab. This clonotype originated in an adult with an advanced solid tumor such as melanoma, head and neck, liver or kidney cancer. The chain employs TRBV28 and TRBJ1-2, with a possible D match to TRBD1 (5 bases). The CDR3 bases are TGTGCCAGCAGTTTTGCAGGGCTAGGGCGAGGCTACACCTTC. It yields the protein CASSFAGLGRGYTF.